Below are 9 T cell receptor beta chains sequenced from a single sample in a study of early T cells in non-severe SARS-CoV-2 infection. TCRdb re-derived calls from the 5' RACE reads in MiXCR, one entry per CDR3 protein. The sample lists tens of thousands of distinct CDR3 sequences; about 4% were seen once. Sequenced material: whole blood. The receptors stem from an adult who was a healthcare worker with PCR-confirmed SARS-CoV-2 infection or an uninfected control (not recorded which).

This clonotype has just a few counts. The chain uses TRBV7-6 and TRBJ2-1, with TRBD2 identical over 10 bases. The V gene's germline CDR1 is SGHVS and CDR2 FNYEAQ. V lost 3 bases to trimming and J lost 8 bases; unmatched junction nucleotides: 7. The CDR3 length is 15 residues. The CDR3 region has the DNA TGTGCCAGCAGCTTTTCTAGCGGGAGTGTTGATGAGCAGTTCTTC. This sequence encodes CASSFSSGSVDEQFF.

Ten or more counts support this clonotype. V gene TRBV7-6 combines with J gene TRBJ2-5; 10 nucleotides agree with TRBD2. This CDR3 region has 16 residues. Germline V gene data show CDR1 as SGHVS and CDR2 as FNYEAQ. V dropped 5 bases and J dropped 4; count of bases not matched to a gene: 10. The CDR3 DNA sequence: TGTGCCAGCAGCCAGAAGACTAGCGGGTATCCAGAGACCCAGTACTTC. The encoded protein is CASSQKTSGYPETQYF.

There are a few counts of this clonotype. The V call is TRBV6-6, the J call TRBJ2-7; 9 bases are a match to TRBD1. This CDR3 comprises 14 residues. In germline, CDR1 is MNHNY, CDR2 SVGAGI (reference sequence). V lost 7 bases to trimming and J lost 1 base; unmatched junction nucleotides: 5. CDR3 region: CASTLGQGSYEQYF. The CDR3 coding sequence is TGTGCCAGCACCCTGGGACAGGGATCCTACGAGCAGTACTTC.

This clonotype was recorded many times. J is TRBJ2-7 and V is TRBV20-1, with TRBD1 as a possible D gene (6 bases). The CDR3 runs to 15 residues. Germline V gene data show CDR1 as DFQATT and CDR2 as SNEGSKA (reference sequence). Trimming cost V 5 bases and J 3 bases, with 20 bases left between them. The CDR3 loop reads CSAHSPARGSYEQYF. CDR3 DNA sequence: TGCAGTGCTCACTCGCCCGCCAGGGGAAGCTACGAGCAGTACTTC.

The chain employs TRBV15 and TRBJ1-1; D perhaps matches TRBD1 (6 bases). This CDR3 region has 15 residues. Germline loops: CDR1 LNHNV, CDR2 YYDKDF (reference sequence). V was trimmed by 1 base and J by 5 bases, leaving 14 bases between them. The chain's CDR3 is CATSRGQPGVTEAFF. The CDR3 coding sequence is TGTGCCACCAGCAGAGGGCAGCCAGGGGTAACTGAAGCTTTCTTT.

In its sample, this clonotype was seen many times. A junction end diverges from the germline sequence, so it may reflect a read error. The chain uses TRBV9 and TRBJ2-1; a possible D gene is TRBD2 (6 bases). CDR1 SGDLS and CDR2 YYNGEE come from the germline V gene. This CDR3 is 14 amino acids long. CDR3 amino acids: CASSPVLGGAFQFF. The CDR3 nucleotides read TGTGCTAGCAGTCCGGTGTTGGGGGGAGCTTTTCAGTTCTTC.

Ten or more counts support this clonotype. The V gene is TRBV9, the J gene TRBJ2-1, with D possibly being TRBD1 (5 bases). V was shortened by 4 bases and J by 4 bases, with 18 bases between the two germline ends. Germline CDR1 and CDR2: SGDLS and YYNGEE. This CDR3 spans 16 amino acids. The CDR3 coding sequence is TGTGCCAGCAGCCTAGAACCGGCTCAGGGTTACAATGAGCAGTTCTTC. Its translation is CASSLEPAQGYNEQFF.

The chain recombines TRBV5-6 with TRBJ2-5, with no clear D. The CDR3 length is 13 residues. Looked up from germline, CDR1 is SGHDT and CDR2 is YYEEEE. Deletions cut 0 bases from V and 4 bases from J, with 7 bases between. CDR3 amino acids: CASSLGVPETQYF. In nucleotides, the CDR3 is TGTGCCAGCAGCTTGGGCGTACCAGAGACCCAGTACTTC.

The sample holds many counts of this clonotype. This chain connects TRBV29-1 to TRBJ2-7; tentative D call: TRBD2 (6 bases). V lost 5 bases, J lost 4 bases, and 12 bases lay in between. The CDR3 covers 12 residues. Per the germline V gene, CDR1 is SQVTM and CDR2 is ANQGSEA. The CDR3 here is CSVSEGNYEQYF. As DNA, the CDR3 is TGCAGCGTTTCGGAGGGTAATTACGAGCAGTACTTC.